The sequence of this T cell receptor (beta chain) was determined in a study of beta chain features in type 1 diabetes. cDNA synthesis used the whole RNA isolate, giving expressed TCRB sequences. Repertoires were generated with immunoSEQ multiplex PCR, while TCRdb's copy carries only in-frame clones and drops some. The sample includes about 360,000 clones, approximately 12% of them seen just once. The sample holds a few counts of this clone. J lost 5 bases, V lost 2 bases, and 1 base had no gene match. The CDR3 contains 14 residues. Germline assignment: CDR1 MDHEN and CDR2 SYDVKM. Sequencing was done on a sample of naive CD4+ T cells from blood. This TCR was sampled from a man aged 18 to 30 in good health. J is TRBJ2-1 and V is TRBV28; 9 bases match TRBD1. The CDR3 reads CASSLGDRDNEQFF. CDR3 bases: TGTGCCAGCAGTTTAGGGGACAGGGACAATGAGCAGTTCTTC. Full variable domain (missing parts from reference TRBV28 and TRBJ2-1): DVKVTQSSRYLVKRTGEKVFLECVQDMDHENMFWYRQDPGLGLRLIYFSYDVKMKEKGDIPEGYSVSREKKERFSLILESASTNQTSMYLCASSLGDRDNEQFFGPGTRLTVL.